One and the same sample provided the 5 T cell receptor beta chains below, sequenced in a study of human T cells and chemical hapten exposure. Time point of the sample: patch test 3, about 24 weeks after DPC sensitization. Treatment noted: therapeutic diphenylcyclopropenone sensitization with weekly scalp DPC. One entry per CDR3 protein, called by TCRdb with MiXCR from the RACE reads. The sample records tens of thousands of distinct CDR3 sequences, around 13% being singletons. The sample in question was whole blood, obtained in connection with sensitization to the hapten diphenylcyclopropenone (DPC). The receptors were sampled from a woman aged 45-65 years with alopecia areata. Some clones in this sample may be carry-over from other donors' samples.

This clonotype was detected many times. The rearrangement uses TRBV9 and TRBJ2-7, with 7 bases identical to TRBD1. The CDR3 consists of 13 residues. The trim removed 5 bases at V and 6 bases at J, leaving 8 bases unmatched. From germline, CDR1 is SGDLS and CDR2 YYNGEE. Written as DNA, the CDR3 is TGTGCCAGCAGTTCCGGGACAGCGACCGAGCAGTACTTC. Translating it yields CASSSGTATEQYF. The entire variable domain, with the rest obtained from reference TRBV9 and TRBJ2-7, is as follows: DSGVTQTPKHLITATGQRVTLRCSPRSGDLSVYWYQQSLDQGLQFLIQYYNGEERAKGNILERFSAQQFPDLHSELNLSSLELGDSALYFCASSSGTATEQYFGPGTRLTVT.

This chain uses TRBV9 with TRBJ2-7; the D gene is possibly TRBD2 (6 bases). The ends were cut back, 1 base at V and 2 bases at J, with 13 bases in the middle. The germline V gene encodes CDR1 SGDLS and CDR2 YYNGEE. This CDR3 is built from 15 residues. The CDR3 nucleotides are TGTGCCAGCAGCGTATTTGGGACTGAAGCCTACGAGCAGTACTTC. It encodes CASSVFGTEAYEQYF.

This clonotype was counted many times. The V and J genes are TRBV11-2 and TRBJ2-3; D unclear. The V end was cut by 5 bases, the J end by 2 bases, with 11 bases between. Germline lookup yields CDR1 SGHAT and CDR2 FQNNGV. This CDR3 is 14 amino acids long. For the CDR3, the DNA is TGTGCCAGCAGCCCGCGAGTAAACACAGATACGCAGTATTTT. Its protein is CASSPRVNTDTQYF. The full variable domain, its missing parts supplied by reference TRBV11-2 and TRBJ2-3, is EAGVAQSPRYKIIEKRQSVAFWCNPISGHATLYWYQQILGQGPKLLIQFQNNGVVDDSQLPKDRFSAERLKGVDSTLKIQPAKLEDSAVYLCASSPRVNTDTQYFGPGTRLTVL.

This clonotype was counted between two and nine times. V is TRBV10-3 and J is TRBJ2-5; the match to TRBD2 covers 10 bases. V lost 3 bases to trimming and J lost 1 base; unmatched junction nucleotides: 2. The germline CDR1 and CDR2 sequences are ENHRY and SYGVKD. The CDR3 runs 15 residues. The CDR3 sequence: CAISELAGTQETQYF. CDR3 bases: TGTGCCATCAGTGAACTAGCGGGGACCCAAGAGACCCAGTACTTC.

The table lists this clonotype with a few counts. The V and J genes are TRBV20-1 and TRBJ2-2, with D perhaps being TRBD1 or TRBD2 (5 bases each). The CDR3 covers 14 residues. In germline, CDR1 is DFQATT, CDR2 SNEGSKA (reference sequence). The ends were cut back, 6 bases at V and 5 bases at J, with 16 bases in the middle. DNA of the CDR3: TGCAGTGCCCAGACAACAGGAGGTACCGGGGAGCTGTTTTTT. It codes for CSAQTTGGTGELFF.